Listed below are T cell receptor beta chains from one sample, sequenced in a study of cytomegalovirus exposure and HLA in healthy donors. The protocol was immunoSEQ multiplex PCR, while the TCRdb copy is restricted to in-frame clones and leaves out a portion. The sample holds approximately 180,000 clones. The specimen was PBMCs. All receptors derive from a man aged 30 to 45 in good health and CMV-seronegative. The CDR3 runs from the conserved cysteine through the conserved F or W. The D gene is left open where the match is weak.

v_gene,d_gene,j_gene,CDR3aa,CDR3nt
TRBV30,TRBD1,TRBJ1-6,CVWGVQTGGYSPLHF,TGTGTCTGGGGTGTACAGACAGGGGGTTATTCACCCCTCCACTTT
TRBV7-6,-,TRBJ2-3,CASRPRPGDTQYF,TGTGCCAGCAGACCTCGCCCGGGGGATACGCAGTATTTT
TRBV7-3,TRBD2,TRBJ2-1,CASSSSTGRYNEQFF,TGTGCCAGCAGCTCCTCCACCGGGAGGTACAATGAGCAGTTCTTC
TRBV4-1,-,TRBJ1-6,CASRDGGQGRSPLHF,TGCGCCAGCAGGGATGGCGGTCAGGGAAGGTCACCCCTCCACTTT
TRBV7-9,-,TRBJ1-1,CASSLGGGVTEAFF,TGTGCCAGCAGCTTAGGTGGGGGCGTAACTGAAGCTTTCTTT
TRBV2,TRBD1,TRBJ1-4,CASSVSGGTKLFF,TGTGCCAGCAGTGTGTCAGGGGGGACAAAACTGTTTTTT
TRBV6-1,TRBD1,TRBJ2-2,CASRWGQGLAGELFF,TGTGCCAGCAGGTGGGGACAGGGGTTGGCCGGGGAGCTGTTTTTT
TRBV19,TRBD1,TRBJ2-3,CASSDRGPPDTQYF,TGTGCCAGTAGTGACAGGGGGCCCCCAGATACGCAGTATTTT
TRBV6-6,TRBD1,TRBJ1-1,CASRQGSRNTEAFF,TGTGCCAGCAGACAGGGGTCGAGGAACACTGAAGCTTTCTTT
TRBV5-4,-,TRBJ2-1,CASSSDTRSYNEQFF,TGTGCCAGCAGCTCGGACACACGCTCCTACAATGAGCAGTTCTTC
TRBV19,TRBD1,TRBJ2-5,CASSMGTGSPQETQYF,TGTGCCAGTAGTATGGGGACAGGGAGTCCCCAAGAGACCCAGTACTTC
TRBV28,TRBD2,TRBJ2-2,CASGTSGNTGELFF,TGTGCCAGCGGGACTAGCGGAAACACCGGGGAGCTGTTTTTT
TRBV27,-,TRBJ1-1,CASRRRVNTEAFF,TGTGCCAGCCGTCGGAGGGTGAACACTGAAGCTTTCTTT
TRBV6-6,TRBD1,TRBJ2-7,CASRSGQGGEQYF,TGTGCCAGCAGGTCCGGACAGGGCGGCGAGCAGTACTTC
TRBV7-2,TRBD2,TRBJ2-3,CASSSGLAGVTDTQYF,TGTGCCAGCAGCTCAGGACTAGCGGGGGTCACAGATACGCAGTATTTT
TRBV9,TRBD1,TRBJ2-2,CASSLMTGGTGELFF,TGTGCCAGCAGCCTAATGACAGGGGGCACCGGGGAGCTGTTTTTT
TRBV11-2,TRBD2,TRBJ2-1,CASSLDVVGGPMNEQFF,TGTGCCAGCAGCTTAGATGTGGTGGGAGGGCCTATGAATGAGCAGTTCTTC
TRBV10-2,-,TRBJ2-2,CASSGGGGFTGELFF,TGCGCCAGCAGTGGAGGTGGGGGGTTCACCGGGGAGCTGTTTTTT
TRBV7-6,-,TRBJ2-5,CASSFSGTIQETQYF,TGTGCCAGCAGCTTCTCAGGGACAATTCAAGAGACCCAGTACTTC
TRBV6-5,-,TRBJ2-5,CASSYSTSRETQYF,TGTGCCAGCAGTTACTCGACTAGTAGGGAGACCCAGTACTTC
TRBV2,TRBD2,TRBJ2-3,CATTSGGTDTQYF,TGTGCCACCACTAGCGGAGGCACAGATACGCAGTATTTT
TRBV19,-,TRBJ1-1,CASSIDRFQDWDTEAFF,TGTGCCAGTAGTATAGATAGGTTCCAGGACTGGGACACTGAAGCTTTCTTT
TRBV14,-,TRBJ1-2,CASSQGGLPGVYTF,TGTGCCAGCAGCCAAGGGGGCCTACCCGGAGTATACACCTTC